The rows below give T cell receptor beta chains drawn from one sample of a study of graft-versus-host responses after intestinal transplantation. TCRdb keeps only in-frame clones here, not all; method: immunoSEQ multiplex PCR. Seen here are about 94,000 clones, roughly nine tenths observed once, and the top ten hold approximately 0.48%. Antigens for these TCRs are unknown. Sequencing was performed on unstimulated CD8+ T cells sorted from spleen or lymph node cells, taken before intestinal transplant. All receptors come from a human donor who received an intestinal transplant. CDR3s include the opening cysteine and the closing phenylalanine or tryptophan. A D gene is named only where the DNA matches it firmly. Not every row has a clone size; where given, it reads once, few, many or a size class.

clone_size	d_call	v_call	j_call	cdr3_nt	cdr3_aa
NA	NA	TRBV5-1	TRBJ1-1	TGCGCCAGCAGCTTGGCAGGCGCGAACACTGAAGCTTTCTTT	CASSLAGANTEAFF
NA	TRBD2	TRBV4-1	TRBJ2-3	TGCGCCAGCAGCGATTCCTTGGGAGCGGGGGGTGGAGATACGCAGTATTTT	CASSDSLGAGGGDTQYF
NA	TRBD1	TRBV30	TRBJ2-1	TGTGCCTGGAACGGACAGGGAGTAAGCTCCTACAATGAGCAGTTCTTC	CAWNGQGVSSYNEQFF
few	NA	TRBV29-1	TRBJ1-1	TGCAGCGGTGGACAGCCGAACACTGAAGCTTTCTTT	CSGGQPNTEAFF
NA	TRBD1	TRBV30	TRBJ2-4	TGTGCCTGTCGCCGGGACAGTCCTGACATTCAGTACTTC	CACRRDSPDIQYF
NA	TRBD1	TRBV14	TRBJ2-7	TGTGCCAGCAGCCTGGGCTACAGGGGAGTCTCCTCCTACGAGCAGTACTTC	CASSLGYRGVSSYEQYF
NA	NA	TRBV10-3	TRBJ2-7	TGTGCCATCCTGAGAAACTACGAGCAGTACTTC	CAILRNYEQYF
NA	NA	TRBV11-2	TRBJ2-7	TGTGCCAGCAGCGTATTTACAGGGATGAGGAGCGAGCAGTACTTC	CASSVFTGMRSEQYF
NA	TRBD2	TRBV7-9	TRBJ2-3	TGTGCCAGCAGCACCAGACTAGCGGAGTACACAGATACGCAGTATTTT	CASSTRLAEYTDTQYF
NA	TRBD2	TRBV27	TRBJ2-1	TGTGCCAGCAGTTTTACTAGCGGGACAGACCATGAGCAGTTCTTC	CASSFTSGTDHEQFF
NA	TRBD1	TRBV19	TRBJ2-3	TGTGCCAGTAGTGGGACAGGGGGCTTAGATACGCAGTATTTT	CASSGTGGLDTQYF
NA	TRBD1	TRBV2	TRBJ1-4	TGTGCCAGCACACAGGGGGCCTTGCTAGCAACTAATGAAAAACTGTTTTTT	CASTQGALLATNEKLFF
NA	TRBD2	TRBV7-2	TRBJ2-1	TGTGCCAGCAGCTTAGGCGGGGGGGCAGAGAATGAGCAGTTCTTC	CASSLGGGAENEQFF
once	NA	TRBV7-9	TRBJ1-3	TGTGCCAGCAGCTTACTGACAGCTCACTCTGGAAACACCATATATTTT	CASSLLTAHSGNTIYF
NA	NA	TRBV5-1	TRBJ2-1	TGCGCCAGCAGCTTGGATCCTTACAATGAGCAGTTCTTC	CASSLDPYNEQFF